This T cell receptor (beta chain) was sequenced for a study of OX40 agonist ivuxolimab in advanced cancers. Study-wide results and caveats: Antigen targets of the expanded peripheral T cells went undetermined. In the 0.1-3.0 mg/kg groups, partial responders showed among the lowest expansion. The study observed clonal expansion of CD4+ and CD8+ blood T cells by week 6 at 0.1 to 3.0 mg/kg.

J gave up 1 base and V 8 bases, and 14 bases lay outside the gene matches. The CDR3 length is 16 residues. CDR1 and CDR2 from the germline V gene are KGHSH and LQKENI. The table came from immunoSEQ multiplex PCR; TCRdb's copy has only in-frame clones and leaves some out. The sample shows approximately 84,000 clones, 86% of them seen only once. This clone came up once. Its antigen is currently unknown. The TCR comes from an adult with an advanced solid tumor such as melanoma, head and neck, liver or kidney cancer. Source: CD4+ or CD8+ T cells sorted from blood, taken in a trial of the OX40 agonist ivuxolimab. The J gene is TRBJ2-7, the V gene TRBV18; 7 bases align to TRBD2. CDR3 sequence: CASMEGTTQFSYEQYF. The CDR3 DNA sequence: TGTGCCAGCATGGAAGGGACTACCCAATTTTCCTACGAGCAGTACTTC. The full variable domain, in which reference TRBV18 and TRBJ2-7 provide the parts outside the CDR3, is NAGVMQNPRHLVRRRGQEARLRCSPMKGHSHVYWYRQLPEEGLKFMVYLQKENIIDESGMPKERFSAEFPKEGPSILRIQQVVRGDSAAYFCASMEGTTQFSYEQYFGPGTRLTVT.